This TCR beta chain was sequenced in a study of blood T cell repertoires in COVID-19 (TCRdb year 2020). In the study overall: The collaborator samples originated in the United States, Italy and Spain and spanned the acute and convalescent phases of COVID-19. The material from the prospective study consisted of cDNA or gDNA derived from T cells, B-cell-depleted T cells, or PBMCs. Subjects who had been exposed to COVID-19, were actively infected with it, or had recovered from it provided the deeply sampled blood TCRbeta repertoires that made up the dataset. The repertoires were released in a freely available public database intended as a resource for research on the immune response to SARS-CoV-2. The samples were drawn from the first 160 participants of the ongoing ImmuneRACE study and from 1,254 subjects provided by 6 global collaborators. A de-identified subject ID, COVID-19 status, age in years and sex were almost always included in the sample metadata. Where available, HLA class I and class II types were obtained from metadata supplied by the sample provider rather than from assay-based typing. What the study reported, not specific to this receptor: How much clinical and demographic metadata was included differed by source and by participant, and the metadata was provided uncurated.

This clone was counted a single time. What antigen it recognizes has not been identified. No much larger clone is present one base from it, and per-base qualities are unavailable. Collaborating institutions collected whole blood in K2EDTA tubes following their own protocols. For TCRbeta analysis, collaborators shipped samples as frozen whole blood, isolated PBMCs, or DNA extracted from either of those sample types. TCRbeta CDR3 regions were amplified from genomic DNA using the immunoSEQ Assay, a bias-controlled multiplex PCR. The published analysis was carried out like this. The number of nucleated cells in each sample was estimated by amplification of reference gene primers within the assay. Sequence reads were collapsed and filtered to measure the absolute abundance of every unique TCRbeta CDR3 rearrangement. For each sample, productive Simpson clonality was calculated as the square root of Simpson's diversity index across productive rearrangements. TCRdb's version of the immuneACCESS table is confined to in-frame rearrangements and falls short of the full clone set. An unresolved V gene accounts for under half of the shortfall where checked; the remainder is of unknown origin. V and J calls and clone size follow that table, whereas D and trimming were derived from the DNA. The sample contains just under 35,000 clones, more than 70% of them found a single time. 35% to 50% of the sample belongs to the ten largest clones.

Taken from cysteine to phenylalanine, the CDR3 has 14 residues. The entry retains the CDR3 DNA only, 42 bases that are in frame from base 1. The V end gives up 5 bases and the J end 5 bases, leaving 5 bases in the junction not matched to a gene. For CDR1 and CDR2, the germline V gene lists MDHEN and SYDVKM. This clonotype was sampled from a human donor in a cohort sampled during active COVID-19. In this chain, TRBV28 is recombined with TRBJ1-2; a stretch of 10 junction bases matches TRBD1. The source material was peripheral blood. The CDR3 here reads CASSISDRGYGYTF. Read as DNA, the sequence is TGTGCCAGCAGTATCTCGGACAGGGGGTATGGCTACACCTTC.